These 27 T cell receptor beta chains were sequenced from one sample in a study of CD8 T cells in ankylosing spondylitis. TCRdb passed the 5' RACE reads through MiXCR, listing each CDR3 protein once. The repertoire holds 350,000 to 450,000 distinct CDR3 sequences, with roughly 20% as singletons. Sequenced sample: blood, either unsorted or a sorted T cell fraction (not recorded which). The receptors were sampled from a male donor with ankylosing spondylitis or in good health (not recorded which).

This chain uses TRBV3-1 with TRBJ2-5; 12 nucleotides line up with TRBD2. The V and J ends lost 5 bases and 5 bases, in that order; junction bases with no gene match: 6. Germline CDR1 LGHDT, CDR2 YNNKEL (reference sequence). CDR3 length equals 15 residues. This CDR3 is CASSTTSGGSETQYF. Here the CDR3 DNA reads TGTGCCAGCAGCACAACTAGCGGGGGGTCGGAGACCCAGTACTTC.

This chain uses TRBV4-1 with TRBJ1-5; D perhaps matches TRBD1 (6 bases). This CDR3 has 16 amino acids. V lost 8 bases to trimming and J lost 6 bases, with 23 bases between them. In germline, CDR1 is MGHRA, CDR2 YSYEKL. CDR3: CASSRGVGGAGQPQHF. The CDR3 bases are TGCGCCAGCTCCCGAGGGGTAGGGGGGGCTGGTCAGCCCCAGCATTTT.

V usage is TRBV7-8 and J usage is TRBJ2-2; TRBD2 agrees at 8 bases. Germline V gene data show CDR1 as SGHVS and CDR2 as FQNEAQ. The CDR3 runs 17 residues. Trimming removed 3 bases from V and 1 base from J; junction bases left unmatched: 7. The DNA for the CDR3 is TGTGCCAGCAGCTTCCCCCGGGGGGGCGTGAACACCGGGGAGCTGTTTTTT. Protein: CASSFPRGGVNTGELFF. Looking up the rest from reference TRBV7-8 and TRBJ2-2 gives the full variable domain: GAGVSQSPRYKVAKRGQDVALRCDPISGHVSLFWYQQALGQGPEFLTYFQNEAQLDKSGLPSDRFFAERPEGSVSTLKIQRTQQEDSAVYLCASSFPRGGVNTGELFFGEGSRLTVL.

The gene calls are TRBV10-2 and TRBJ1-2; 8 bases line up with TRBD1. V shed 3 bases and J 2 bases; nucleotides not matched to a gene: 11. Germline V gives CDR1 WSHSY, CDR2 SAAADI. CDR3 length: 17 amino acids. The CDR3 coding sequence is TGCGCCAGCAGTGAATCGCGCCGGGACAGGTGGAACTATGGCTACACCTTC. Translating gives CASSESRRDRWNYGYTF.

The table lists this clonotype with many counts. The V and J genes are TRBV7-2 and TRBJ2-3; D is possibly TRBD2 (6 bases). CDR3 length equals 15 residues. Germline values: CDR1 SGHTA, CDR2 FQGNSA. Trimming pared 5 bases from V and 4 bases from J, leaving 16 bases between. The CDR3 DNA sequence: TGTGCCAGCAGCCTAACTAAGGGACTTCCAGATACGCAGTATTTT. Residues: CASSLTKGLPDTQYF.

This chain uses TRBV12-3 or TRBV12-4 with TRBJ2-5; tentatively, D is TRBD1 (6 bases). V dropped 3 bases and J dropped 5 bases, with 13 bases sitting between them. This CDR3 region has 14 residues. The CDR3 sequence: CASSFRGPLETQYF. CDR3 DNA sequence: TGTGCCAGCAGTTTCAGGGGACCCCTGGAGACCCAGTACTTC.

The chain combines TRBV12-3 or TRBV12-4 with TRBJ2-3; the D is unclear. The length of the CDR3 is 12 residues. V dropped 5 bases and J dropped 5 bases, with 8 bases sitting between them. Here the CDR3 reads CASSLVLDTQYF. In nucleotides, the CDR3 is TGTGCCAGCAGTCTAGTATTAGATACGCAGTATTTT.

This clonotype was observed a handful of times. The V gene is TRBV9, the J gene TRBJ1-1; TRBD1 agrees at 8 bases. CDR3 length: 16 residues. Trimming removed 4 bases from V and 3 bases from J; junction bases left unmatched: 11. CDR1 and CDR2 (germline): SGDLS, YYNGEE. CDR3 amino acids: CASSPRTGYEDTEAFF. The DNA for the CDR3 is TGTGCCAGCAGCCCGAGGACAGGGTATGAGGACACTGAAGCTTTCTTT.

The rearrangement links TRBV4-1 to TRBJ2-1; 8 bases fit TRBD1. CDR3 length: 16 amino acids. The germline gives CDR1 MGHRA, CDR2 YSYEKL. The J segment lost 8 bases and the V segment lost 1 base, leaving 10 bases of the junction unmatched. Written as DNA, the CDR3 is TGCGCCAGCAGCCAAGTTCCAGGGGGCCCTTCGTATGAGCAGTTCTTC. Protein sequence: CASSQVPGGPSYEQFF.

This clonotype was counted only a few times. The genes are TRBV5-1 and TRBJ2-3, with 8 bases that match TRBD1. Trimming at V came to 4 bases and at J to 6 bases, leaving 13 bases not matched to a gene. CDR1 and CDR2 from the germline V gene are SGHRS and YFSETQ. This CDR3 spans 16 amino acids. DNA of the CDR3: TGCGCCAGCAGCGAAACAGGGGGGCATTCTATGGATACGCAGTATTTT. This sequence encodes CASSETGGHSMDTQYF.

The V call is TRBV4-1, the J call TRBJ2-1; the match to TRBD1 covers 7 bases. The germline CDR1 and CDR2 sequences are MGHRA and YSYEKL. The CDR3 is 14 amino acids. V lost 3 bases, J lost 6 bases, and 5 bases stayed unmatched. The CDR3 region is CASSHPDRFNEQFF. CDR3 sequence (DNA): TGCGCCAGCAGCCACCCGGACAGGTTCAATGAGCAGTTCTTC.

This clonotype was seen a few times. The CDR3 spells CAISEEGTVTYEQYF. The CDR3, as DNA: TGTGCCATCAGTGAAGAAGGGACGGTGACGTACGAGCAGTACTTC. The J gene is TRBJ2-7, the V gene TRBV10-3; D is tentatively TRBD1 or TRBD2 (5 bases each). The CDR3 is 15 residues long. The V gene's germline CDR1 is ENHRY and CDR2 SYGVKD. Trimming removed 3 bases at V and 4 bases at J, with 16 bases between.

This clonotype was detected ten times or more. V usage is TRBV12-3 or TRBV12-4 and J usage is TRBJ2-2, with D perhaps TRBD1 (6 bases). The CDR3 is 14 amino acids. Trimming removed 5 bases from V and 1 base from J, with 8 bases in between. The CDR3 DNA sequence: TGTGCCAGCAGTAAGACAGGGAACACCGGGGAGCTGTTTTTT. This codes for CASSKTGNTGELFF.

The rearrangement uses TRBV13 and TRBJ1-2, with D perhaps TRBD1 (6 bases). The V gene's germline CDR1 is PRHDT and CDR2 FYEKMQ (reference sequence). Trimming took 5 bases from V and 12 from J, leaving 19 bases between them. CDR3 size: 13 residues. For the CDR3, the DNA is TGTGCCAGCAGCGATCTGGACAGAGGATCCCACACCTTC. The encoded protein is CASSDLDRGSHTF.

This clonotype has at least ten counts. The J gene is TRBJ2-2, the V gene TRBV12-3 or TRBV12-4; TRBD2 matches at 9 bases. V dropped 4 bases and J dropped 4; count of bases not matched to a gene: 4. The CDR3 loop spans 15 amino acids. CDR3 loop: CASSSTSGATGELFF. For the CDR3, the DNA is TGTGCCAGCAGTTCGACTAGCGGCGCCACCGGGGAGCTGTTTTTT.

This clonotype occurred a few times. CDR3 sequence (DNA): TGTGCCAGCAGCTCCCACCGGGATAAACCAGGGGGCCTCGAGCAGTACTTC. This gives the protein CASSSHRDKPGGLEQYF. V and J are TRBV11-2 and TRBJ2-7; TRBD1 matches at 8 bases. Germline V gene lookup returns CDR1 SGHAT and CDR2 FQNNGV. The CDR3 has 17 residues. J lost 6 bases, V lost 4 bases, and 17 bases had no gene match.

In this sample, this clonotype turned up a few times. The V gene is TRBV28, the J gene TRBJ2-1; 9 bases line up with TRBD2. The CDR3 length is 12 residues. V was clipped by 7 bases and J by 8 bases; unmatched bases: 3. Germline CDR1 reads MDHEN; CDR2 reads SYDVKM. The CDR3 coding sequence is TGTGCCAGCATGCGGGGGGGCTATGAGCAGTTCTTC. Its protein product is CASMRGGYEQFF. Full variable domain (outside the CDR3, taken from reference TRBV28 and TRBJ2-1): DVKVTQSSRYLVKRTGEKVFLECVQDMDHENMFWYRQDPGLGLRLIYFSYDVKMKEKGDIPEGYSVSREKKERFSLILESASTNQTSMYLCASMRGGYEQFFGPGTRLTVL.

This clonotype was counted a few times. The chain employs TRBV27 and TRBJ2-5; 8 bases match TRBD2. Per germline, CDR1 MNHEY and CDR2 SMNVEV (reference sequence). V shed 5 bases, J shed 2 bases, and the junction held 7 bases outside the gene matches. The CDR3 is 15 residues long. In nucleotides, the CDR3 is TGTGCCAGCAGTCTAGGGACTAGGGGACAAGAGACCCAGTACTTC. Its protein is CASSLGTRGQETQYF.

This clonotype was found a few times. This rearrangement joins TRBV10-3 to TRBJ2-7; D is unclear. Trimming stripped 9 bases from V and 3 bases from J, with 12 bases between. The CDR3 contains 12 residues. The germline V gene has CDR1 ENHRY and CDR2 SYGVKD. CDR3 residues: CAIGPNNYEQYF. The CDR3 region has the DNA TGTGCCATAGGGCCTAATAACTACGAGCAGTACTTC.

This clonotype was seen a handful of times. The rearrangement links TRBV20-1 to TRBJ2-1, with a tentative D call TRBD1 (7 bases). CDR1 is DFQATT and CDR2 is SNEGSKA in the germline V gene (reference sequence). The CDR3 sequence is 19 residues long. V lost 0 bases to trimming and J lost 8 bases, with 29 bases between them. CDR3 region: CSAREKLAGGHRQSYEQFF. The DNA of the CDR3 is TGCAGTGCTAGAGAAAAGTTAGCAGGGGGGCACCGGCAGAGTTATGAGCAGTTCTTC.

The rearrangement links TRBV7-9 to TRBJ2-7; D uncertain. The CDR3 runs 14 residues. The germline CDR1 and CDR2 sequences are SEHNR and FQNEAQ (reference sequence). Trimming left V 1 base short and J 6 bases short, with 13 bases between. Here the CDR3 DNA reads TGTGCCAGCAGCTTAGTATCTTCCTCGGGCGAGCAGTACTTC. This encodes CASSLVSSSGEQYF. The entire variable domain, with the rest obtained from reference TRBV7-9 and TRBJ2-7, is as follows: DTGVSQNPRHKITKRGQNVTFRCDPISEHNRLYWYRQTLGQGPEFLTYFQNEAQLEKSRLLSDRFSAERPKGSFSTLEIQRTEQGDSAMYLCASSLVSSSGEQYFGPGTRLTVT.

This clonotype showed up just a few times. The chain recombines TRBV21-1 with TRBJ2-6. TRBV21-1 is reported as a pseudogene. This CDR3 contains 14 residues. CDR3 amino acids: CASSRALGANVLTF. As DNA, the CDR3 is TGTGCCAGCAGCCGTGCTCTGGGGGCCAACGTCCTGACTTTC.

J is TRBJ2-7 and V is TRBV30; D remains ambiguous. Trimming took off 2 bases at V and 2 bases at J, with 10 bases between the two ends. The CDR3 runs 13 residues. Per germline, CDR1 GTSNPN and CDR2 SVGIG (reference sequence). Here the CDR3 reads CAWSLGVTYEQYF. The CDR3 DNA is TGTGCCTGGAGTCTAGGAGTTACCTACGAGCAGTACTTC.

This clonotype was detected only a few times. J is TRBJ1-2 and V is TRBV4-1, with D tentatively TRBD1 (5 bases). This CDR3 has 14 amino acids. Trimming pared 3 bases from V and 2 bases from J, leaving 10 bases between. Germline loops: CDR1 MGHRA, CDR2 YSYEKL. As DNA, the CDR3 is TGCGCCAGCAGCCAGGGGGACGGGAACTATGGCTACACCTTC. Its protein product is CASSQGDGNYGYTF.

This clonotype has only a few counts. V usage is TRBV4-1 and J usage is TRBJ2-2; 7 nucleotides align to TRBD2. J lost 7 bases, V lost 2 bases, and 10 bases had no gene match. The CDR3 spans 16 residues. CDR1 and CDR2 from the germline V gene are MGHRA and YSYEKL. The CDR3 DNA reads TGCGCCAGCAGCCAAACGCAGCGGGGTACGGACGGGGAGCTGTTTTTT. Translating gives CASSQTQRGTDGELFF.

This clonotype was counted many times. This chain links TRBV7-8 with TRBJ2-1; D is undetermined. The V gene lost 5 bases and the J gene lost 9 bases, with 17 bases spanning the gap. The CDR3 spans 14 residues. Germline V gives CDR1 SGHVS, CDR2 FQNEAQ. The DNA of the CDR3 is TGTGCCAGCAGCCTCAAGATAGGTGTTGCTGAGCAGTTCTTC. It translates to CASSLKIGVAEQFF. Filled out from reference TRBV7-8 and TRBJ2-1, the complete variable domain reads GAGVSQSPRYKVAKRGQDVALRCDPISGHVSLFWYQQALGQGPEFLTYFQNEAQLDKSGLPSDRFFAERPEGSVSTLKIQRTQQEDSAVYLCASSLKIGVAEQFFGPGTRLTVL.

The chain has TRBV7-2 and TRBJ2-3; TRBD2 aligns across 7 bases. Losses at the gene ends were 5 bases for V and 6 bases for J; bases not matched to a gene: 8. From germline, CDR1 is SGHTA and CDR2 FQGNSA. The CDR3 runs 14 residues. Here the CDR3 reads CASSRGGPDDTQYF. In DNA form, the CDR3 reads TGTGCCAGCAGCCGCGGGGGACCTGATGATACGCAGTATTTT. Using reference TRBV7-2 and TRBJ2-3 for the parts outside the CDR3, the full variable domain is GAGVSQSPSNKVTEKGKDVELRCDPISGHTALYWYRQSLGQGLEFLIYFQGNSAPDKSGLPSDRFSAERTGGSVSTLTIQRTQQEDSAVYLCASSRGGPDDTQYFGPGTRLTVL.